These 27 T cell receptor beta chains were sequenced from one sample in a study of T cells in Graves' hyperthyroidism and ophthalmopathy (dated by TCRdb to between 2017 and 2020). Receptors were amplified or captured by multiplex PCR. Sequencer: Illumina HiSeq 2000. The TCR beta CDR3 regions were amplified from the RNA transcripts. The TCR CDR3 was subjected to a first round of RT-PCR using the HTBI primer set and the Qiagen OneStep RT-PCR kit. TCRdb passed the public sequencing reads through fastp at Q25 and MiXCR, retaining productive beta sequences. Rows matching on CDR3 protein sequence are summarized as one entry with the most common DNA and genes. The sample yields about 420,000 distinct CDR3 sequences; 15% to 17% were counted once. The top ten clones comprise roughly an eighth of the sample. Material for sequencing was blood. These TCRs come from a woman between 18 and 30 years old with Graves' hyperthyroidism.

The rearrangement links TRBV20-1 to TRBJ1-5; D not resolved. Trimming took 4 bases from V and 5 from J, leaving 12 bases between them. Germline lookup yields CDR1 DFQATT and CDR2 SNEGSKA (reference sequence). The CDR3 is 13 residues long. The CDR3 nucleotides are TGCAGTGCTAATCTATTGGGCGATCAGCCCCAGCATTTT. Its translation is CSANLLGDQPQHF.

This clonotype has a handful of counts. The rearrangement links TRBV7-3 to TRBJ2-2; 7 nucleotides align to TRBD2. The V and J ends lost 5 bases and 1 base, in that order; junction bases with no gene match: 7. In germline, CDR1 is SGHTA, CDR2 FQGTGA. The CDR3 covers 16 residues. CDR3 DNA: TGTGCCAGCAGCCAGGCGTGGGGGGGGAACACCGGGGAGCTGTTTTTT. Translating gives CASSQAWGGNTGELFF. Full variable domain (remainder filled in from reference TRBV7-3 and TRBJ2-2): GAGVSQTPSNKVTEKGKYVELRCDPISGHTALYWYRQSLGQGPEFLIYFQGTGAADDSGLPNDRFFAVRPEGSVSTLKIQRTERGDSAVYLCASSQAWGGNTGELFFGEGSRLTVL.

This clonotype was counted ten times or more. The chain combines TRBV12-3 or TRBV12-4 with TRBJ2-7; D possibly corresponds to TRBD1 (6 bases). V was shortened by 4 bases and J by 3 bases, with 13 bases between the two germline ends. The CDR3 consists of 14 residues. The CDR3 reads CASSSRGRYYEQYF. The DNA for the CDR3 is TGTGCCAGCAGTTCCAGGGGACGCTACTACGAGCAGTACTTC.

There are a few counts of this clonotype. DNA for the CDR3: TGTGCCAGCGCCCCAGGGGGTTCAGATACGCAGTATTTT. As protein: CASAPGGSDTQYF. The V gene is TRBV11-2, the J gene TRBJ2-3; 7 bases map to TRBD1. The CDR3 covers 13 residues. Germline loops: CDR1 SGHAT, CDR2 FQNNGV. Germline trimming cut 8 bases from V and 4 bases from J; bases unmatched to any gene: 6.

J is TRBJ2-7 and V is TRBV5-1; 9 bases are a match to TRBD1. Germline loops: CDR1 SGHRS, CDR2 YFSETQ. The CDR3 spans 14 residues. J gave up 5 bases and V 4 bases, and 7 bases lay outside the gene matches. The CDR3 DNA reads TGCGCCAGCAGCCCCACAGGGGGCCATCACGAGCAGTACTTC. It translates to CASSPTGGHHEQYF. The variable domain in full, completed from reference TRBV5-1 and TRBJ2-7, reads KAGVTQTPRYLIKTRGQQVTLSCSPISGHRSVSWYQQTPGQGLQFLFEYFSETQRNKGNFPGRFSGRQFSNSRSEMNVSTLELGDSALYLCASSPTGGHHEQYFGPGTRLTVT.

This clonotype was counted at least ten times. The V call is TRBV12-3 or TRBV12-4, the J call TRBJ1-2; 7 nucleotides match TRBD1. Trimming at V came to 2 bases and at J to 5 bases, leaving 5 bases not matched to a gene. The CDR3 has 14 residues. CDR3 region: CASSLSGGKYGYTF. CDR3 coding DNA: TGTGCCAGCAGTTTATCAGGGGGGAAATATGGCTACACCTTC.

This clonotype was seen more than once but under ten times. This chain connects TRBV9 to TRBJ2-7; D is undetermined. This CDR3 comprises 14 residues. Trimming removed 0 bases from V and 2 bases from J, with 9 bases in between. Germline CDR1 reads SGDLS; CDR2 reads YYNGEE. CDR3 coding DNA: TGTGCCAGCAGCGTAGGCGTTAGGACCTACGAGCAGTACTTC. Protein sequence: CASSVGVRTYEQYF.

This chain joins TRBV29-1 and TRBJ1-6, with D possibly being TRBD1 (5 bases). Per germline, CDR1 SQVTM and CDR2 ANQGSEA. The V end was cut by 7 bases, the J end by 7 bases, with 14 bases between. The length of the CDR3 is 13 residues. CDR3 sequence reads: CSAVGAGNSPLHF. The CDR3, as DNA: TGCAGCGCCGTAGGGGCGGGGAATTCACCCCTCCACTTT.

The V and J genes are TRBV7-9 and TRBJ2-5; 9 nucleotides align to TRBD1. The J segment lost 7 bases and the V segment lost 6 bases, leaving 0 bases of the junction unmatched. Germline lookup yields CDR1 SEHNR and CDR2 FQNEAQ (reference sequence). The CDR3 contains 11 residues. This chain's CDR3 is CASRDRGTQYF. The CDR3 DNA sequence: TGTGCCAGCAGGGACAGGGGGACCCAGTACTTC.

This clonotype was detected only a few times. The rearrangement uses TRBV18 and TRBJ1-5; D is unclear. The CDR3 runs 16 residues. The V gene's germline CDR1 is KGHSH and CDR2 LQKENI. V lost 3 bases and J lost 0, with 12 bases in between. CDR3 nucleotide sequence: TGTGCCAGCTCACCTTTCAGCTCGAATAGCAATCAGCCCCAGCATTTT. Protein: CASSPFSSNSNQPQHF.

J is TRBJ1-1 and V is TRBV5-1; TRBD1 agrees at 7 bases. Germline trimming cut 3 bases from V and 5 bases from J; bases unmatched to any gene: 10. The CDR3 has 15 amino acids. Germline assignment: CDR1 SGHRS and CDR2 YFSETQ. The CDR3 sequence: CASSYGSGGNTEAFF. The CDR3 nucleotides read TGCGCCAGCAGCTATGGATCAGGGGGGAATACTGAAGCTTTCTTT.

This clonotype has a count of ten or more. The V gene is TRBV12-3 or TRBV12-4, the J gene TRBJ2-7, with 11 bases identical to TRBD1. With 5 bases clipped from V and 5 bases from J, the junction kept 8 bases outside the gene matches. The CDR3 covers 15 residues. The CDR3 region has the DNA TGTGCCAGCAGTCTACCGGACAGGGGGCCGGACGAGCAGTACTTC. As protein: CASSLPDRGPDEQYF.

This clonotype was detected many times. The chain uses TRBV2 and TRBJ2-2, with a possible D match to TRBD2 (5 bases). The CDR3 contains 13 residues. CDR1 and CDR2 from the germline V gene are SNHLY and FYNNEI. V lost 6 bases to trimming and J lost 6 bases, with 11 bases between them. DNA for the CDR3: TGTGCCAGCAGCTTAGCGATGGCCGGGGAGCTGTTTTTT. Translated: CASSLAMAGELFF.

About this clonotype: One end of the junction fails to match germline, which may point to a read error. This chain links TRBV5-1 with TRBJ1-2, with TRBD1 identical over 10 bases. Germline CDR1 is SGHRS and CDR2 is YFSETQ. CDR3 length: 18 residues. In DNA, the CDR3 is TGTGCCAGCAGCGCCTACCTTCACCCGGGACAGGGGAACTATGGCTACACCTTC. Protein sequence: CASSAYLHPGQGNYGYTF.

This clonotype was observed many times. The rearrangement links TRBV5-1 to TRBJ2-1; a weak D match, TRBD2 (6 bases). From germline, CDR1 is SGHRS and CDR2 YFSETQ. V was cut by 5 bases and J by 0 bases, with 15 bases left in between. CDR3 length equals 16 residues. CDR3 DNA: TGCGCCAGCAGTCTGATCGGGACTCTCTCCTACAATGAGCAGTTCTTC. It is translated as CASSLIGTLSYNEQFF.

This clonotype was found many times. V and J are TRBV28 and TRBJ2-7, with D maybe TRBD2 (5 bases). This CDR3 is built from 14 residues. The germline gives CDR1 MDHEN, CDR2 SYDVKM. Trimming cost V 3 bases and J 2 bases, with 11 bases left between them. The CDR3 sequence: CASSFLDFAYEQYF. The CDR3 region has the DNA TGTGCCAGCAGTTTCTTGGACTTCGCCTACGAGCAGTACTTC.

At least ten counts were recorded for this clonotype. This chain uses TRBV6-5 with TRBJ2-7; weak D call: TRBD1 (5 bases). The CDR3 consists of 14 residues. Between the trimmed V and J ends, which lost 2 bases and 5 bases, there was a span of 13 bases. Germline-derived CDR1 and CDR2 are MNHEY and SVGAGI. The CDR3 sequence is CASSYVGRADEQYF. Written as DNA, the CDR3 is TGTGCCAGCAGTTACGTAGGCAGGGCGGACGAGCAGTACTTC.

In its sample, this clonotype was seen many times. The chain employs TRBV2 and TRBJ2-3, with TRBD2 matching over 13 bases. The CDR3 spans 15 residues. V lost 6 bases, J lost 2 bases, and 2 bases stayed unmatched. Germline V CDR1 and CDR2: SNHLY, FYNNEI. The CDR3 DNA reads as TGTGCCAGCAGGGGGACTAGCGGGAACACAGATACGCAGTATTTT. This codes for CASRGTSGNTDTQYF.

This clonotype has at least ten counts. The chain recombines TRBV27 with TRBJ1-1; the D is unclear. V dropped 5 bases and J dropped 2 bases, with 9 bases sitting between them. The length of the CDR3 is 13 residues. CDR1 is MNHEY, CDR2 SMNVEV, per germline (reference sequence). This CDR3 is CASSPKPNTEAFF. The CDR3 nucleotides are TGTGCCAGCAGTCCGAAACCCAACACTGAAGCTTTCTTT.

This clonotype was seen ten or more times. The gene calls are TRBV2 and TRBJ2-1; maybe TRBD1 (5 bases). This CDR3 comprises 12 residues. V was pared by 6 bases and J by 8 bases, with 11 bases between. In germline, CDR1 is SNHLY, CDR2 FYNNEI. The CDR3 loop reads CASRSQGHEQFF. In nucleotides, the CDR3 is TGTGCCAGCAGATCTCAGGGCCATGAGCAGTTCTTC.

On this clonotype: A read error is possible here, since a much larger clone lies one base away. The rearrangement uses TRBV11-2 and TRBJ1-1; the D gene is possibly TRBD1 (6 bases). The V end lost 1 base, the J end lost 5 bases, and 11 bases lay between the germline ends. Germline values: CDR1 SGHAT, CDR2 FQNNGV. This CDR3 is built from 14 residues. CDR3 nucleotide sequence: TGTGCCAGCAGCTTAGTCAGGGGCGCGACTGAAGCTTTCTTT. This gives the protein CASSLVRGATEAFF. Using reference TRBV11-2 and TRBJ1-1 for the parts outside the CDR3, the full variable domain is EAGVAQSPRYKIIEKRQSVAFWCNPISGHATLYWYQQILGQGPKLLIQFQNNGVVDDSQLPKDRFSAERLKGVDSTLKIQPAKLEDSAVYLCASSLVRGATEAFFGQGTRLTVV.

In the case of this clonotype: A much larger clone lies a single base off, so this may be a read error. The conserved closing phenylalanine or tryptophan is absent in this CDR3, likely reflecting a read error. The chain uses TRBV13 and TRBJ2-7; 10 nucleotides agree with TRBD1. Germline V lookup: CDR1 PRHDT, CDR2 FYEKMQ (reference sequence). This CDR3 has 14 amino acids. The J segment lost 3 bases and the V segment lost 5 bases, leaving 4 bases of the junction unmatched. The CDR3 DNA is TGTGCCAGCAGCGACCGGGACAGGGGCTACGAGCAGTACCTC. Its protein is CASSDRDRGYEQYL.

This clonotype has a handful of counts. Here the CDR3 DNA reads TGTGCCAGCAGACTAGCGGGGGTGGAGACCCAGTACTTC. Its protein is CASRLAGVETQYF. The rearrangement links TRBV6-1 to TRBJ2-5, with TRBD2 matching 11 bases. This CDR3 has 13 amino acids. J gave up 5 bases and V 6 bases, and 2 bases lay outside the gene matches. CDR1 MNHNS and CDR2 SASEGT come from the germline V gene.

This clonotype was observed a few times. For the CDR3, the DNA is TGTGCCAGCAGTGGGGGGACTGGAAACACCATATATTTT. It specifies CASSGGTGNTIYF. The J gene is TRBJ1-3, the V gene TRBV6-1; possible D gene TRBD1, 5 bases. Germline V lookup: CDR1 MNHNS, CDR2 SASEGT. CDR3 length: 13 amino acids. Trimming left V 4 bases short and J 2 bases short, with 6 bases between.

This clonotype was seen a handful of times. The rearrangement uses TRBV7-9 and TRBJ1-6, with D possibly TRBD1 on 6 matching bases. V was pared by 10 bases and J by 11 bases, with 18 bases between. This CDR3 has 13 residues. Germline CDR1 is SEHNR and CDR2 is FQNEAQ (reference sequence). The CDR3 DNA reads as TGTGCCACAAGCCGGACAGCGCCGGCACCCCTCCACTTT. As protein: CATSRTAPAPLHF.

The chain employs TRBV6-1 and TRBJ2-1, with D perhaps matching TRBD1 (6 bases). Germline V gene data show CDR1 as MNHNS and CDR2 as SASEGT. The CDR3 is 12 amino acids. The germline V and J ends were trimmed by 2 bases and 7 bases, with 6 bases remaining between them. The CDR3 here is CASSEQGNEQFF. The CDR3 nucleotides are TGTGCCAGCAGTGAACAGGGGAATGAGCAGTTCTTC.

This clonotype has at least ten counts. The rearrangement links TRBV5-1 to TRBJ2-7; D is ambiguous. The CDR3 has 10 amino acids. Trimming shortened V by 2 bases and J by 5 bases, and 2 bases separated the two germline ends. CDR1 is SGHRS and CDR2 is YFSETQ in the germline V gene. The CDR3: CASSLNEQYF. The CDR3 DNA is TGCGCCAGCAGCTTAAACGAGCAGTACTTC.